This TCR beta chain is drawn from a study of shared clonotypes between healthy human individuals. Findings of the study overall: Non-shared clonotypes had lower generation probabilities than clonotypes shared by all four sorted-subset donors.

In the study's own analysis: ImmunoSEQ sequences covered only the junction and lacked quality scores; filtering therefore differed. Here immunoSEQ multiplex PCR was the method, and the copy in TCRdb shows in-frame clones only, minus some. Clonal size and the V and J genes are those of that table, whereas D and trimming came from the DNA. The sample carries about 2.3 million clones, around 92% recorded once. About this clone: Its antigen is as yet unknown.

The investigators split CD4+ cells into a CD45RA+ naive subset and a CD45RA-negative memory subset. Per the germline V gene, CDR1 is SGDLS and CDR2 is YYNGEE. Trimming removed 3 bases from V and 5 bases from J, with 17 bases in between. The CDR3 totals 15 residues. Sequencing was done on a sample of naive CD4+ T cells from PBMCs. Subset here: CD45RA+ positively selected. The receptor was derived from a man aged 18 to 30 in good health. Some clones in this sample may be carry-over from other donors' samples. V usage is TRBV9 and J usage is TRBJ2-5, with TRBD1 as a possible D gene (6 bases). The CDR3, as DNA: TGTGCCAGCAGCGCCAAACACAGGGCTGGGGAGACCCAGTACTTC. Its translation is CASSAKHRAGETQYF. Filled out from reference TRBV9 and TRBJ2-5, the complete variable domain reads DSGVTQTPKHLITATGQRVTLRCSPRSGDLSVYWYQQSLDQGLQFLIQYYNGEERAKGNILERFSAQQFPDLHSELNLSSLELGDSALYFCASSAKHRAGETQYFGPGTRLLVL.